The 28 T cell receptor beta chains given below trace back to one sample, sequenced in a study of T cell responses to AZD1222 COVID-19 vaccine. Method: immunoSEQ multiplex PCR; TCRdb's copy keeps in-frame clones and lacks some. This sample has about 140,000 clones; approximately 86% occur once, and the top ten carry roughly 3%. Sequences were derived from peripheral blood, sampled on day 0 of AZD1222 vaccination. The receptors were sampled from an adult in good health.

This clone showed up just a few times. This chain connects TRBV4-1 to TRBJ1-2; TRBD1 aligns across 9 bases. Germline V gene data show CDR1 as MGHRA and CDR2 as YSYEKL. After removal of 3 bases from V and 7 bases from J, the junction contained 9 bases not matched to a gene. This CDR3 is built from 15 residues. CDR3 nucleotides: TGCGCCAGCAGCCACTTACAGGGGGCGAGTGGTGGCTACACCTTC. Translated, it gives CASSHLQGASGGYTF.

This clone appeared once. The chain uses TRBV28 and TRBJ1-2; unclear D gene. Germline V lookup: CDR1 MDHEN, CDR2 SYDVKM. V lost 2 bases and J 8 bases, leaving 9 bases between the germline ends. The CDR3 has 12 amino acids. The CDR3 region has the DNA TGTGCCAGCAGTTTAAGCGGTGAGGGCTACACCTTC. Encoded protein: CASSLSGEGYTF.

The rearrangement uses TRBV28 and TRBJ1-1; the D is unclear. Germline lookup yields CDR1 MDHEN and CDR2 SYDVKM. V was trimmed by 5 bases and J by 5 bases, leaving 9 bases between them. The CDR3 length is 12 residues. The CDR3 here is CASSDLGTEAFF. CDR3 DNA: TGTGCCAGCAGTGACCTAGGGACTGAAGCTTTCTTT.

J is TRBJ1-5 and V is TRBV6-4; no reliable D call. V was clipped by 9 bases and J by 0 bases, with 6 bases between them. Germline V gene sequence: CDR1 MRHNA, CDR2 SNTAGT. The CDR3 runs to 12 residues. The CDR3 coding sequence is TGTGCCAGAGGGAGTAGCAATCAGCCCCAGCATTTT. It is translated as CARGSSNQPQHF.

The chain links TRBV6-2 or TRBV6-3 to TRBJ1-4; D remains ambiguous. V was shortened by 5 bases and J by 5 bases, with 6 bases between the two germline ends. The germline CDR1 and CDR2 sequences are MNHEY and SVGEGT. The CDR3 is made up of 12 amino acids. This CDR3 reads CASSQLNEKLFF. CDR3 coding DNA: TGTGCCAGCAGTCAACTCAATGAAAAACTGTTTTTT.

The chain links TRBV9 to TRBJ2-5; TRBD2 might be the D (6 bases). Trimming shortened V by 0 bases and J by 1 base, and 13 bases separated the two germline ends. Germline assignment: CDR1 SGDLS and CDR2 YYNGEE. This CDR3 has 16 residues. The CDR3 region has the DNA TGTGCCAGCAGCGTAGGAAGCGCGGGGTCCCAAGAGACCCAGTACTTC. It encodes CASSVGSAGSQETQYF.

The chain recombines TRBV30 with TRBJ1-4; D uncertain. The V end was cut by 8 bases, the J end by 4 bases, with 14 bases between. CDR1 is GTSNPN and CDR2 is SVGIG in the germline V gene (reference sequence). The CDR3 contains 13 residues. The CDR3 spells CAGDGSDNEKLFF. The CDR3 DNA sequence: TGTGCCGGAGACGGAAGTGATAATGAAAAACTGTTTTTT.

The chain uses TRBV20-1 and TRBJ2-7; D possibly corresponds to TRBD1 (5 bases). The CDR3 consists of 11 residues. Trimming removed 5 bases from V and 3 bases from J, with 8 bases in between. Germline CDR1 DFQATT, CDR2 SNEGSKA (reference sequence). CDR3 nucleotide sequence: TGCAGTGCTCCCCAGGGCTACGAGCAGTACTTC. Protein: CSAPQGYEQYF.

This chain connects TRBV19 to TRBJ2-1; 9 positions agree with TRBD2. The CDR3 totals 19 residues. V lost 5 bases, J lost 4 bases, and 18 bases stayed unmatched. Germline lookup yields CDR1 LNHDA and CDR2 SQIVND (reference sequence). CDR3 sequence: CASSPHPPMIAGVYNEQFF. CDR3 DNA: TGTGCCAGTAGTCCCCATCCGCCGATGATAGCGGGAGTATACAATGAGCAGTTCTTC.

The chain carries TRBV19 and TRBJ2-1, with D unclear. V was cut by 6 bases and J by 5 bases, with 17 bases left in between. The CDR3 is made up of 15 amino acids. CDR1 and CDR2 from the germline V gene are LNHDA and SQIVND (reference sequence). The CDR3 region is CASRPDIRSHNEQFF. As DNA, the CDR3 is TGTGCCAGTAGACCCGACATAAGGTCCCACAATGAGCAGTTCTTC. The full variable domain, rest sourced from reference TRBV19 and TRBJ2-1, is DGGITQSPKYLFRKEGQNVTLSCEQNLNHDAMYWYRQDPGQGLRLIYYSQIVNDFQKGDIAEGYSVSREKKESFPLTVTSAQKNPTAFYLCASRPDIRSHNEQFFGPGTRLTVL.

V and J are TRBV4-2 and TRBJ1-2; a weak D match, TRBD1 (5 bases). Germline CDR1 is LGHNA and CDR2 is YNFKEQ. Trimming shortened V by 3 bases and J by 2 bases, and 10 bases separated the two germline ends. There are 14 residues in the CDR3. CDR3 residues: CASSQGDGNYGYTF. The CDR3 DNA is TGTGCCAGCAGCCAGGGGGACGGGAACTATGGCTACACCTTC.

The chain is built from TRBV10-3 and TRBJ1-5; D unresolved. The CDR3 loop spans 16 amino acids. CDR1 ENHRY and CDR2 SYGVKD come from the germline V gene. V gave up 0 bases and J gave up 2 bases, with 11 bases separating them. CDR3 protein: CAISESEGIRNQPQHF. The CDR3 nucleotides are TGTGCCATCAGTGAGTCGGAGGGTATTCGCAATCAGCCCCAGCATTTT.

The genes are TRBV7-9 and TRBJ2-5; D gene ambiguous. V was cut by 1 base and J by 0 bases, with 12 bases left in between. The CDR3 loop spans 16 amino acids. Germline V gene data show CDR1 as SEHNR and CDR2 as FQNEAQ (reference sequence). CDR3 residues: CASSLVPPGYQETQYF. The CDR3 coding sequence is TGTGCCAGCAGCTTAGTCCCCCCGGGCTACCAAGAGACCCAGTACTTC.

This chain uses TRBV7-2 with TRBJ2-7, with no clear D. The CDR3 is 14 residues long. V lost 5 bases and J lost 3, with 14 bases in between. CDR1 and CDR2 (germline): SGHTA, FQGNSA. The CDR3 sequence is CASSPRAGIYEQYF. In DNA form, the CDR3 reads TGTGCCAGCAGCCCCCGGGCCGGAATCTACGAGCAGTACTTC.

The CDR3 DNA is TGCGCCAGCAGCCAAGATCTCAGGGCAGATACGCAGTATTTT. Translation gives CASSQDLRADTQYF. The J gene is TRBJ2-3, the V gene TRBV4-1; possible D gene TRBD1, 5 bases. Trimming took 0 bases from V and 4 from J, leaving 8 bases between them. This CDR3 is built from 14 residues. Germline V gene lookup returns CDR1 MGHRA and CDR2 YSYEKL.

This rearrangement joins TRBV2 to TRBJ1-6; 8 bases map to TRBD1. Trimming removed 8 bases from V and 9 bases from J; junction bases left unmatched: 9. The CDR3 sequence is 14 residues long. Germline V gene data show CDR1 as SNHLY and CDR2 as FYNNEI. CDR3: CASHQGALPSPLHF. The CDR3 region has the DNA TGTGCCAGCCACCAGGGGGCCCTTCCTTCACCCCTCCACTTT. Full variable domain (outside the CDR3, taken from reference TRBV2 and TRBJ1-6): EPEVTQTPSHQVTQMGQEVILRCVPISNHLYFYWYRQILGQKVEFLVSFYNNEISEKSEIFDDQFSVERPDGSNFTLKIRSTKLEDSAMYFCASHQGALPSPLHFGNGTRLTVT.

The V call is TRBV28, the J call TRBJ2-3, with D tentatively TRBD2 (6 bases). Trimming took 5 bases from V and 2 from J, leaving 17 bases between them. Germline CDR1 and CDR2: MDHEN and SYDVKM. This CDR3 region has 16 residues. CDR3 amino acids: CASSPVLARYTDTQYF. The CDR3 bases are TGTGCCAGCAGTCCAGTACTAGCCCGCTACACAGATACGCAGTATTTT.

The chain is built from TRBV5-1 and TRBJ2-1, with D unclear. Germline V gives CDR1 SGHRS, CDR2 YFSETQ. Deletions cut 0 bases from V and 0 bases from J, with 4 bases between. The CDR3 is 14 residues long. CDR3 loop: CASSLGFSYNEQFF. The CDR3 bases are TGCGCCAGCAGCTTGGGGTTCTCCTACAATGAGCAGTTCTTC.

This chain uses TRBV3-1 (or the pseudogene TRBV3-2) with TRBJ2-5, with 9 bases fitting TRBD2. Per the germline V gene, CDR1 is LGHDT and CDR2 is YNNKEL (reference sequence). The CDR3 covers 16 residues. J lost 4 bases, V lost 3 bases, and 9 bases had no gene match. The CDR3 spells CASSQAQSGRRETQYF. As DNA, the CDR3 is TGTGCCAGCAGCCAGGCCCAAAGCGGGAGGAGAGAGACCCAGTACTTC.

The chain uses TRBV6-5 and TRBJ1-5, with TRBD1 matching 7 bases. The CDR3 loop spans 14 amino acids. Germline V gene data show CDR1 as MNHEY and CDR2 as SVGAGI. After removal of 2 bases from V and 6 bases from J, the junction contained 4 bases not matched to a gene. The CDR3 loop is CASSYRGLGQPQHF. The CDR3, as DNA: TGTGCCAGCAGTTACAGGGGGCTCGGTCAGCCCCAGCATTTT.

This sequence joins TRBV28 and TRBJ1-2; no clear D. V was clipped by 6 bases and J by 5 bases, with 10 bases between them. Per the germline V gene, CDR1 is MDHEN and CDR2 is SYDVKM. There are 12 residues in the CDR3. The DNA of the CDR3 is TGTGCCAGCAGAAAACAGAGTTATGGCTACACCTTC. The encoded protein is CASRKQSYGYTF.

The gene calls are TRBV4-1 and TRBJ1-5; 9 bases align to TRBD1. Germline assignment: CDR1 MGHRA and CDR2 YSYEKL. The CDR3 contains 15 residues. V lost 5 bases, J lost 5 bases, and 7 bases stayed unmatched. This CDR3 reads CASSSPGQGHQPQHF. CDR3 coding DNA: TGCGCCAGCAGCTCACCGGGACAGGGACATCAGCCCCAGCATTTT.

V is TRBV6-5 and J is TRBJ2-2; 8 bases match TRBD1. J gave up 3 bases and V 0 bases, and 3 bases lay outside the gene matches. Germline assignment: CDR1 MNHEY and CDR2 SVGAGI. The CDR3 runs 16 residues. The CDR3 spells CASSYSTGGYTGELFF. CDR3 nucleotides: TGTGCCAGCAGTTACTCCACAGGGGGGTACACCGGGGAGCTGTTTTTT.

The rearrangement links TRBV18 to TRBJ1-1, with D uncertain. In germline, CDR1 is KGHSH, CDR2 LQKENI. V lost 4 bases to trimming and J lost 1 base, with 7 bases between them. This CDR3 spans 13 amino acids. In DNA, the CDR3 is TGTGCCAGCTCACAAAAAGAGAACACTGAAGCTTTCTTT. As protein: CASSQKENTEAFF.

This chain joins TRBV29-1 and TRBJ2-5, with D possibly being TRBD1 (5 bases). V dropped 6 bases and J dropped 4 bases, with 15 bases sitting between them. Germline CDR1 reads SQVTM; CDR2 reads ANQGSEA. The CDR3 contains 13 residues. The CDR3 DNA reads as TGCAGCGTAGCAGGGCAACCGGGAGAGACCCAGTACTTC. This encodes CSVAGQPGETQYF.

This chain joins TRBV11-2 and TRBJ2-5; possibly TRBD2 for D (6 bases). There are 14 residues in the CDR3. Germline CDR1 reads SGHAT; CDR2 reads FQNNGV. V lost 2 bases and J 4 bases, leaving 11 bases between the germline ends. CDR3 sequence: CASSLTGSRETQYF. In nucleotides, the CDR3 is TGTGCCAGCAGCTTAACCGGGAGTAGAGAGACCCAGTACTTC.

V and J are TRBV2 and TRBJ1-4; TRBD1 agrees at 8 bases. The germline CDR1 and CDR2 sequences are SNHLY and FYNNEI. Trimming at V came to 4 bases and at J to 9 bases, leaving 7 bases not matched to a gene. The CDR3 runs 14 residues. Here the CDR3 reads CASSADGQGQKLFF. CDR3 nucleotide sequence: TGTGCCAGCAGTGCCGATGGACAGGGACAAAAACTGTTTTTT.

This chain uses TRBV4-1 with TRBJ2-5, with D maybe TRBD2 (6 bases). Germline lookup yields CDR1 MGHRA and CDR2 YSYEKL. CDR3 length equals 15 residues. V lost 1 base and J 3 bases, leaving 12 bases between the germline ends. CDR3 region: CASSQGSGAKETQYF. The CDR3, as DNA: TGCGCCAGCAGCCAAGGTAGCGGAGCAAAAGAGACCCAGTACTTC.